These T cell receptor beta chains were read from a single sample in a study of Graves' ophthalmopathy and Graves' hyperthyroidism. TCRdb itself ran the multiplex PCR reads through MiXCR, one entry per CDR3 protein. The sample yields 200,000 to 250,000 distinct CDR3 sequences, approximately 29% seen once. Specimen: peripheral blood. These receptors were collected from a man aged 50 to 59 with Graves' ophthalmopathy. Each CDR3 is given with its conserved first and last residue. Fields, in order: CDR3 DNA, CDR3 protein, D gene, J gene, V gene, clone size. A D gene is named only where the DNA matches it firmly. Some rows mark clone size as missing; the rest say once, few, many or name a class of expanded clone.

DNA: TGTGCCAGCAGCACACAGAGCTACGAGCAGTACTTC
CDR3: CASSTQSYEQYF
D: -
J: TRBJ2-7
V: TRBV7-9
size: many

DNA: TGTGCCAGCAGCCCCACCCCCAAGTCCTATGGCTACACCTTC
CDR3: CASSPTPKSYGYTF
D: -
J: TRBJ1-2
V: TRBV7-3
size: -

DNA: TGCAGTGCTGTCAGGGGGCAAGAGACCCAGTACTTC
CDR3: CSAVRGQETQYF
D: TRBD1
J: TRBJ2-5
V: TRBV20-1
size: -

DNA: TGTGCTAGTGCATCGGGGCCTGGGGAGACCCAGTACTTC
CDR3: CASASGPGETQYF
D: -
J: TRBJ2-5
V: TRBV12-5
size: many

DNA: TGTGCCAGCAGCGGGACAGTACAAGAGACCCAGTACTTC
CDR3: CASSGTVQETQYF
D: TRBD1
J: TRBJ2-5
V: TRBV7-2
size: many

DNA: TGTGCCAGCAGTTTGACGGGAGAGGTCGACGAGCAGTACTTC
CDR3: CASSLTGEVDEQYF
D: -
J: TRBJ2-7
V: TRBV6-2/TRBV6-3
size: -

DNA: TGTGCCAGCAGCACAGGGGGAAGGGGGTTTCCCGGGGAGCTGTTTTTT
CDR3: CASSTGGRGFPGELFF
D: TRBD1
J: TRBJ2-2
V: TRBV28
size: -

DNA: TGTGCTAGTGGTTTGCCCCGCCAGGGGGCAGACACTGAAGCTTTCTTT
CDR3: CASGLPRQGADTEAFF
D: TRBD1
J: TRBJ1-1
V: TRBV12-5
size: many

DNA: TGTGCCAGCAGCTTATCCCCAGGGAGCTCCTACGAGCAGTACTTC
CDR3: CASSLSPGSSYEQYF
D: -
J: TRBJ2-7
V: TRBV7-3
size: many

DNA: TGTGCCAGCAGTTCGCGGACCAAAAGCAATCAGCCCCAGCATTTT
CDR3: CASSSRTKSNQPQHF
D: -
J: TRBJ1-5
V: TRBV28
size: -

DNA: TGCAGTGCGCCTGCTCCCCTCCTTGATGGGCAGTACTTC
CDR3: CSAPAPLLDGQYF
D: -
J: TRBJ2-7
V: TRBV20-1
size: many

DNA: TGCAGTGCTAGACCAGTCCGGAGCTCCGGGGAGCTGTTTTTT
CDR3: CSARPVRSSGELFF
D: -
J: TRBJ2-2
V: TRBV20-1
size: many

DNA: TGTGCCAGCAGCTTCGACAGCTCAAGGGCTGAAGCTTTCTTT
CDR3: CASSFDSSRAEAFF
D: -
J: TRBJ1-1
V: TRBV11-3
size: many

DNA: TGCGCCAGCAGCTTACCCGGGGAGCTGTTTTTT
CDR3: CASSLPGELFF
D: -
J: TRBJ2-2
V: TRBV5-1
size: many

DNA: TGTGCCACCAGTGATACAGGGGGTACCTACGAGCAGTACTTC
CDR3: CATSDTGGTYEQYF
D: TRBD1
J: TRBJ2-7
V: TRBV24-1
size: -

DNA: TGTGCCAGCAGCCAAGATCGACCGCCCACAGCCCTCGAAACCCATAAAACTGAAGCTTTCTTT
CDR3: CASSQDRPPTALETHKTEAFF
D: -
J: TRBJ1-1
V: TRBV14
size: many

DNA: TGTGCCAGCACTAGAATAGGGACAGGGACGGAGACCCAGTACTTC
CDR3: CASTRIGTGTETQYF
D: TRBD1
J: TRBJ2-5
V: TRBV6-5
size: many

DNA: TGTGCCAGCACTACTAGCGGGACGGTCGGGGAGCTGTTTTTT
CDR3: CASTTSGTVGELFF
D: TRBD2
J: TRBJ2-2
V: TRBV28
size: many

DNA: TGCAGCGTTGCCCCTCCGGGGAGGGTCCACGAGCAGTACTTC
CDR3: CSVAPPGRVHEQYF
D: TRBD2
J: TRBJ2-7
V: TRBV29-1
size: -

DNA: TGCAGCGTTGTATGGCAGCTAAACACTGAAGCTTTCTTT
CDR3: CSVVWQLNTEAFF
D: -
J: TRBJ1-1
V: TRBV29-1
size: many

DNA: TGTGCCAGCAGATCCGAACAGGGAATGAACAATCAGCCCCAGCATTTT
CDR3: CASRSEQGMNNQPQHF
D: -
J: TRBJ1-5
V: TRBV12-3/TRBV12-4
size: -

DNA: TGTGCCATCAGTGAACGCTCGGGCGAGCAGTACTTC
CDR3: CAISERSGEQYF
D: -
J: TRBJ2-7
V: TRBV10-3
size: many

DNA: TGTGCCAGTAGTATAATGTGGGAAACTGTGACCGGGGAGCTGTTTTTT
CDR3: CASSIMWETVTGELFF
D: -
J: TRBJ2-2
V: TRBV19
size: many

DNA: TGCAGCGTTGAAGAGGGGGGTGTGGATCAGCCCCAGCATTTT
CDR3: CSVEEGGVDQPQHF
D: -
J: TRBJ1-5
V: TRBV29-1
size: many

DNA: TGCAGCGTTGAATTCGGGACAGGGAACACTGAAGCTTTCTTT
CDR3: CSVEFGTGNTEAFF
D: TRBD1
J: TRBJ1-1
V: TRBV29-1
size: many

DNA: TGTGCCAGCAGCTTAGATTACACCTCCTACGAGCAGTACTTC
CDR3: CASSLDYTSYEQYF
D: -
J: TRBJ2-7
V: TRBV7-2
size: many

DNA: TGTGCCAGCAGAAGAGAAGGGCGGACCGGGGAGCTGTTTTTT
CDR3: CASRREGRTGELFF
D: -
J: TRBJ2-2
V: TRBV7-2
size: -

DNA: TGTGCCAGCAGTTTAACTAGCGGGGGACAAGAGACCCAGTACTTC
CDR3: CASSLTSGGQETQYF
D: TRBD2
J: TRBJ2-5
V: TRBV12-3/TRBV12-4
size: -

DNA: TGTGCCATCAGTGAGGACATCTCTGGAAACACCATATATTTT
CDR3: CAISEDISGNTIYF
D: -
J: TRBJ1-3
V: TRBV10-3
size: many

DNA: TGTGCCAGTGGGGGAGGTTCAAGCAGCTATGGCTACACCTTC
CDR3: CASGGGSSSYGYTF
D: -
J: TRBJ1-2
V: TRBV11-2
size: -